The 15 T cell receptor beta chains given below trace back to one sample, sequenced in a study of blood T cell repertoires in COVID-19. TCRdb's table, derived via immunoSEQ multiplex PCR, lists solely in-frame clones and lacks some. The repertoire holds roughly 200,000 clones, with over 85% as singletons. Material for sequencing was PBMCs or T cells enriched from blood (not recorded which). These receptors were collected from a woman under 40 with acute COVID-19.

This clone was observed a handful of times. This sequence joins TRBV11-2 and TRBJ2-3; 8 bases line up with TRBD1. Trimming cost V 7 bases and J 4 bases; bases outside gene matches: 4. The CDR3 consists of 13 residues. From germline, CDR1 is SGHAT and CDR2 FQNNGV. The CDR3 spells CASTAGGADTQYF. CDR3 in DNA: TGTGCCAGCACGGCAGGGGGCGCAGATACGCAGTATTTT.

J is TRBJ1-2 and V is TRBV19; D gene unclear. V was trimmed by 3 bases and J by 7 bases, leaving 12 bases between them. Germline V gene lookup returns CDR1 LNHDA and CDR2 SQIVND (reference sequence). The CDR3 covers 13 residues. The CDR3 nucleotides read TGTGCCAGTAGTATTTCACCCATCGGTGGCTACACCTTC. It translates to CASSISPIGGYTF.

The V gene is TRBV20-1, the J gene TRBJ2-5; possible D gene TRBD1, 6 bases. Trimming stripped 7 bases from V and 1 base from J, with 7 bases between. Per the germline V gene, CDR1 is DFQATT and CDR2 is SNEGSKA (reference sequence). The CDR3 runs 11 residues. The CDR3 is CSGTVQETQYF. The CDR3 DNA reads TGCAGTGGGACAGTCCAAGAGACCCAGTACTTC.

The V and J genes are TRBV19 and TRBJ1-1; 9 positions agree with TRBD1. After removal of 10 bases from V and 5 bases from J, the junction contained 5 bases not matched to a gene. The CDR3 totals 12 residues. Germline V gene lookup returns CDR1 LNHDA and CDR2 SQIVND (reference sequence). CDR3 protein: CATTGGITEAFF. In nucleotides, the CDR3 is TGTGCCACTACAGGGGGCATAACTGAAGCTTTCTTT.

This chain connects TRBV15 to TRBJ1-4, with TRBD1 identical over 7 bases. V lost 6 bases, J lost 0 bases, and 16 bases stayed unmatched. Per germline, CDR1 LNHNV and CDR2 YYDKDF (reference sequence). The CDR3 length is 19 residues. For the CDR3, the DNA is TGTGCCACCAGACCCAACCCCGGGACAGAGCACGCAACTAATGAAAAACTGTTTTTT. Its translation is CATRPNPGTEHATNEKLFF.

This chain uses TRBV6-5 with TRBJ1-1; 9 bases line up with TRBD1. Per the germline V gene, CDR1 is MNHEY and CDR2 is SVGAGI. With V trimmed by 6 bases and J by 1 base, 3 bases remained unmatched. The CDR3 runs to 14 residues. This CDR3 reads CASRSTGGNTEAFF. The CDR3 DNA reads TGTGCCAGCAGGTCGACAGGGGGGAACACTGAAGCTTTCTTT.

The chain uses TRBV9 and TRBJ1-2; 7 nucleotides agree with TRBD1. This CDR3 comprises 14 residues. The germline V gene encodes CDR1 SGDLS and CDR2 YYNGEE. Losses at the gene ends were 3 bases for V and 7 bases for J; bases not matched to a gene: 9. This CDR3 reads CASSARQGFGGYTF. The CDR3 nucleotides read TGTGCCAGCAGCGCACGACAGGGTTTTGGTGGCTACACCTTC. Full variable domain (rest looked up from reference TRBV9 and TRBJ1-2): DSGVTQTPKHLITATGQRVTLRCSPRSGDLSVYWYQQSLDQGLQFLIQYYNGEERAKGNILERFSAQQFPDLHSELNLSSLELGDSALYFCASSARQGFGGYTFGSGTRLTVV.

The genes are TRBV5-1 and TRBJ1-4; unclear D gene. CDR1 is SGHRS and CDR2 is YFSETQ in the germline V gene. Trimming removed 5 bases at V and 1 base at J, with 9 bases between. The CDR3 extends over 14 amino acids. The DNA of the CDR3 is TGCGCCAGCAGGAGGGAAGGAACTAATGAAAAACTGTTTTTT. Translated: CASRREGTNEKLFF. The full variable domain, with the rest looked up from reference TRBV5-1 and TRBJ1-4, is KAGVTQTPRYLIKTRGQQVTLSCSPISGHRSVSWYQQTPGQGLQFLFEYFSETQRNKGNFPGRFSGRQFSNSRSEMNVSTLELGDSALYLCASRREGTNEKLFFGSGTQLSVL.

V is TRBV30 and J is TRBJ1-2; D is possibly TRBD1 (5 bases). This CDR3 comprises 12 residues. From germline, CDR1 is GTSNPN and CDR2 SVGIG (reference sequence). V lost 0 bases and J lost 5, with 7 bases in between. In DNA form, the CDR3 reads TGTGCCTGGAGTGTGACAGAGTATGGCTACACCTTC. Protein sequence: CAWSVTEYGYTF.

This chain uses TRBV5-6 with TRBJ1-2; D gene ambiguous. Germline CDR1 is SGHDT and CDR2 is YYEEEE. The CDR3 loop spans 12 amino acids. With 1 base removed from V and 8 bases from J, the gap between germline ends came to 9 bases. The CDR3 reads CASSLQQRGYTF. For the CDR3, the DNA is TGTGCCAGCAGCTTGCAGCAGAGGGGCTACACCTTC.

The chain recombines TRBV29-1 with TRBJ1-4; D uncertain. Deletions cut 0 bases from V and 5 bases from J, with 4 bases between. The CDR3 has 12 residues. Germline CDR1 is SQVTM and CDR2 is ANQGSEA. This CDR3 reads CSVEDRNEKLFF. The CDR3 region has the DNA TGCAGCGTTGAAGACAGGAATGAAAAACTGTTTTTT.

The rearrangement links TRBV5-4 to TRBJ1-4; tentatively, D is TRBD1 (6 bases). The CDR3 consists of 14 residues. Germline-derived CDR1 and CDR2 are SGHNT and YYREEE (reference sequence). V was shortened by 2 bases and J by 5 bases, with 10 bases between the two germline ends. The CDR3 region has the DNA TGTGCCAGCAGCTTACGGCAGGGGAATGAAAAACTGTTTTTT. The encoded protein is CASSLRQGNEKLFF.

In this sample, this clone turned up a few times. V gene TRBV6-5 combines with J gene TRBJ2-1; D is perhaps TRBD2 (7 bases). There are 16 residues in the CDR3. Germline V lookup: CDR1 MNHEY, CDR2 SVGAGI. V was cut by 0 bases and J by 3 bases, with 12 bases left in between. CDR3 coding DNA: TGTGCCAGCAGTTACTCGTCGCGGGGGCACTACAATGAGCAGTTCTTC. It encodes CASSYSSRGHYNEQFF.

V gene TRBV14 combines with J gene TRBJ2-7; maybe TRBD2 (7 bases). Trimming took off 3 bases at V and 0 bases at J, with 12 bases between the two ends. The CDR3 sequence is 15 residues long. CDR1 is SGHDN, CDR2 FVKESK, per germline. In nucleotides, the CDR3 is TGTGCCAGCAGCCATTCTGCGGGGGCCTCCTACGAGCAGTACTTC. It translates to CASSHSAGASYEQYF.

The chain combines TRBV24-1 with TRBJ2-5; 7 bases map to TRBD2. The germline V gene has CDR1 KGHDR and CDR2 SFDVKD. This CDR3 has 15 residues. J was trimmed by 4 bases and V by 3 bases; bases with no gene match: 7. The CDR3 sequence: CATSDLGGGGETQYF. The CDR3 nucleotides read TGTGCCACCAGTGATCTGGGAGGCGGGGGAGAGACCCAGTACTTC.